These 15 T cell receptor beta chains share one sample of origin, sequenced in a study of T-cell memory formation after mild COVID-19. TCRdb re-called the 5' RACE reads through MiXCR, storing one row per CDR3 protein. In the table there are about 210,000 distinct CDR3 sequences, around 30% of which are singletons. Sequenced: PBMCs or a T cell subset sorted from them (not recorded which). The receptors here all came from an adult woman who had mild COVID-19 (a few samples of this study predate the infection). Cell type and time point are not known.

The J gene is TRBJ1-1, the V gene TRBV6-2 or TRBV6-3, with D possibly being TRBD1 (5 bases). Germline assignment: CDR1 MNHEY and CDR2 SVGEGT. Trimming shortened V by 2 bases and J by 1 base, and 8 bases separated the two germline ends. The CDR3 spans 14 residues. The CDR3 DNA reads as TGTGCCAGCAGTTACGTTGGGGGGAACACTGAAGCTTTCTTT. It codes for CASSYVGGNTEAFF.

DNA for the CDR3: TGTGCCAGCAGGGGTCTCGTCCAAGAGACCCAGTACTTC. It is translated as CASRGLVQETQYF. The chain joins TRBV12-3 or TRBV12-4 to TRBJ2-5, with D uncertain. Deletions cut 6 bases from V and 1 base from J, with 9 bases between. The CDR3 sequence is 13 residues long.

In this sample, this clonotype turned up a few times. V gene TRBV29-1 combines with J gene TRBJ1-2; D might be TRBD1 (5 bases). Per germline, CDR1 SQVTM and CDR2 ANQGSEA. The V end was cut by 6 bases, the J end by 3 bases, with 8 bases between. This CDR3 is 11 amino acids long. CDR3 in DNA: TGCAGCGTCGTGACAGACTATGGCTACACCTTC. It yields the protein CSVVTDYGYTF.

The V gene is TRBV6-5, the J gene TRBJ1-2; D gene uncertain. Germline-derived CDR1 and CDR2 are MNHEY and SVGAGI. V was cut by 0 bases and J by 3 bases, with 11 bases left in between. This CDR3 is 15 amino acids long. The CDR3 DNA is TGTGCCAGCAGTTACTCGAATCCCGGAGACTATGGCTACACCTTC. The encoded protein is CASSYSNPGDYGYTF.

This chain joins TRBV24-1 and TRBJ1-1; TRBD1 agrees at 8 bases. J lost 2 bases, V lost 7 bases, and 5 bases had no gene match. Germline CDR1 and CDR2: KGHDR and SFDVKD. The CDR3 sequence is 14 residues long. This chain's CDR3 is CATRETGANTEAFF. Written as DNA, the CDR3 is TGTGCCACCAGGGAGACAGGGGCCAACACTGAAGCTTTCTTT.

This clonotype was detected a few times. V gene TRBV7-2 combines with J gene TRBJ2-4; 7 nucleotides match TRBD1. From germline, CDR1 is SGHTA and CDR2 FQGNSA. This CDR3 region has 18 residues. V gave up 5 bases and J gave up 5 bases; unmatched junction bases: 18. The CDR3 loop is CASSARRTGTARQNIQYF. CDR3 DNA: TGTGCCAGCAGCGCGCGTAGAACAGGGACAGCTCGACAAAACATTCAGTACTTC.

CDR3 residues: CSCRDTFNEQFF. CDR3 in DNA: TGCAGTTGCCGGGACACCTTCAATGAGCAGTTCTTC. The genes are TRBV29-1 and TRBJ2-1, with a possible D match to TRBD1 (6 bases). Germline V CDR1 and CDR2: SQVTM, ANQGSEA. There are 12 residues in the CDR3.

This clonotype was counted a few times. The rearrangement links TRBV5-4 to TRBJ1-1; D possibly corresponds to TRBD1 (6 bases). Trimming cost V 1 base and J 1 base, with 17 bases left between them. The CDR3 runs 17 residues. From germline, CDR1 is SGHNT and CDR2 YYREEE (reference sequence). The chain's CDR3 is CASSLQRGAGGNTEAFF. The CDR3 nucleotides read TGTGCCAGCAGCTTGCAAAGGGGGGCAGGCGGGAACACTGAAGCTTTCTTT.

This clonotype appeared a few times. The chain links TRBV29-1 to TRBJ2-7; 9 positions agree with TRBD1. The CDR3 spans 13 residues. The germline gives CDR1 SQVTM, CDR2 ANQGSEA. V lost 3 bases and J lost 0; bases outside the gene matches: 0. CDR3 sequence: CSVETGGSYEQYF. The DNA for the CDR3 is TGCAGCGTTGAGACAGGGGGCTCCTACGAGCAGTACTTC.

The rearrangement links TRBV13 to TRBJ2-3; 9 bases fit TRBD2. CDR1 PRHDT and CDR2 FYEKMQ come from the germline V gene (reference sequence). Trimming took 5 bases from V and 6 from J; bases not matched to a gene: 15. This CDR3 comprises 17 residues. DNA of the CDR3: TGTGCCAGCAGCCGCCCCTCGAGCGGGAGGTCGTGGGATACGCAGTATTTT. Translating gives CASSRPSSGRSWDTQYF.

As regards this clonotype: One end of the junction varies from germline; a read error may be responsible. The CDR3 sequence is CASRLAGLTDTQYF. DNA of the CDR3: TGTGCCAGCAGATTAGCGGGCCTCACAGATACGCAGTATTTT. The V and J genes are TRBV12-3 or TRBV12-4 and TRBJ2-3; TRBD2 matches at 7 bases. The CDR3 covers 14 residues.

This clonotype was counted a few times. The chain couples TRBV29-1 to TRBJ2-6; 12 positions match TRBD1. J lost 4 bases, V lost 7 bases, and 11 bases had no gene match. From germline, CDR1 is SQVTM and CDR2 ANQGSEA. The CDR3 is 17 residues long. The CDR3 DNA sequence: TGCAGCGCCCTGGGGGGGACAGGGGGCCGGGGGGCCAACGTCCTGACTTTC. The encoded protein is CSALGGTGGRGANVLTF. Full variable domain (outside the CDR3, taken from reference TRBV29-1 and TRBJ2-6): SAVISQKPSRDICQRGTSLTIQCQVDSQVTMMFWYRQQPGQSLTLIATANQGSEATYESGFVIDKFPISRPNLTFSTLTVSNMSPEDSSIYLCSALGGTGGRGANVLTFGAGSRLTVL.

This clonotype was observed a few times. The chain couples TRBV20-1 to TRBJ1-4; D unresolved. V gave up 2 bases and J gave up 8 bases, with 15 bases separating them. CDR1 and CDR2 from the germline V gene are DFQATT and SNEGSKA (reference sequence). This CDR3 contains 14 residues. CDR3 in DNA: TGCAGTGCTAGATATTCGGGGATTGGGGAAAAACTGTTTTTT. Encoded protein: CSARYSGIGEKLFF.

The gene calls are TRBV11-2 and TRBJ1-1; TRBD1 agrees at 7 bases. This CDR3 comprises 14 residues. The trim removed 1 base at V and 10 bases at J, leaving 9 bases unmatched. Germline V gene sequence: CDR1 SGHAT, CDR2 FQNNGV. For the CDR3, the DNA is TGTGCCAGCAGCTTAGGACAGGGTGGAGGGGGAGCTTTCTTT. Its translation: CASSLGQGGGGAFF. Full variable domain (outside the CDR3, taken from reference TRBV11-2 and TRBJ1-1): EAGVAQSPRYKIIEKRQSVAFWCNPISGHATLYWYQQILGQGPKLLIQFQNNGVVDDSQLPKDRFSAERLKGVDSTLKIQPAKLEDSAVYLCASSLGQGGGGAFFGQGTRLTVV.

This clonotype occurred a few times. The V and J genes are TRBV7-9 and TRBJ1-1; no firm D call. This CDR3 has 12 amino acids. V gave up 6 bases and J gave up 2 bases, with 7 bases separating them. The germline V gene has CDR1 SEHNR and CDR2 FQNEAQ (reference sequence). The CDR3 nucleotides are TGTGCCAGCAGGGCGTCCAACACTGAAGCTTTCTTT. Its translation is CASRASNTEAFF.